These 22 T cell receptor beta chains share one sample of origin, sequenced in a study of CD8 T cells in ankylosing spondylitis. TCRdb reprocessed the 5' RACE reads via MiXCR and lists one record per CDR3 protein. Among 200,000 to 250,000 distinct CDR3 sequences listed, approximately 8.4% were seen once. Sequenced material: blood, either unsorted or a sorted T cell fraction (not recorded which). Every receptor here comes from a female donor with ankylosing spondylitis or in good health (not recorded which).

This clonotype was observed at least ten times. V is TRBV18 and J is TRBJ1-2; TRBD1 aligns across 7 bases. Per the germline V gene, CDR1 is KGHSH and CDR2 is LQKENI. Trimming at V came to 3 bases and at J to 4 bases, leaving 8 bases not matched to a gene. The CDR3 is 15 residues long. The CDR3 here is CASSPGQRASYGYTF. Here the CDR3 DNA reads TGTGCCAGCTCACCGGGACAGCGCGCAAGCTATGGCTACACCTTC. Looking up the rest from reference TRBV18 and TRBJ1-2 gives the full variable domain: NAGVMQNPRHLVRRRGQEARLRCSPMKGHSHVYWYRQLPEEGLKFMVYLQKENIIDESGMPKERFSAEFPKEGPSILRIQQVVRGDSAAYFCASSPGQRASYGYTFGSGTRLTVV.

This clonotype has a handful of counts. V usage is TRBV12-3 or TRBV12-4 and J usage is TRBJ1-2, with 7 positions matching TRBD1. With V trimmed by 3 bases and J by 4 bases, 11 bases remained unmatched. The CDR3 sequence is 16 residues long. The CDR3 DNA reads TGTGCCAGCAGTTTGCGACAGGGTTGGGGATTCTATGGCTACACCTTC. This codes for CASSLRQGWGFYGYTF.

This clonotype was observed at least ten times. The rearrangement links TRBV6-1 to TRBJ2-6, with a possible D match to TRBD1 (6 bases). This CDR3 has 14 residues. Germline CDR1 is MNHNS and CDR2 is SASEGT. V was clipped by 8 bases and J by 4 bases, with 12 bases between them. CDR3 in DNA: TGTGCCAGCCGAGGGGGAGACGGGGCCAACGTCCTGACTTTC. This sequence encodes CASRGGDGANVLTF.

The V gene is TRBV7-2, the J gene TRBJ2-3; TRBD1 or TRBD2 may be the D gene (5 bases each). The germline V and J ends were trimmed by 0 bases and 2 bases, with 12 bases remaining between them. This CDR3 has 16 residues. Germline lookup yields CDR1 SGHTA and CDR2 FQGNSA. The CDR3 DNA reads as TGTGCCAGCAGCTTAGCGGGGCAGGGACCCACAGATACGCAGTATTTT. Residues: CASSLAGQGPTDTQYF.

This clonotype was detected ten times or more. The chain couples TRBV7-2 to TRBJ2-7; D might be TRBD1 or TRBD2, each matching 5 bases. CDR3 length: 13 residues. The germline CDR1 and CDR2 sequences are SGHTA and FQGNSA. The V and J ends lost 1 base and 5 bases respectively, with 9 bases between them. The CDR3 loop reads CASSLGGTDEQYF. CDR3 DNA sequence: TGTGCCAGCAGCTTAGGAGGGACGGACGAGCAGTACTTC.

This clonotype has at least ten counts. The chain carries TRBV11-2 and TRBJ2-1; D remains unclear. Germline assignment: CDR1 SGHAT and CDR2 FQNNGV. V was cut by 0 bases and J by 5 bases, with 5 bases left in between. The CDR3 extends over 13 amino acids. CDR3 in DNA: TGTGCCAGCAGCTTAGAGGGAAACAATGAGCAGTTCTTC. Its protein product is CASSLEGNNEQFF.

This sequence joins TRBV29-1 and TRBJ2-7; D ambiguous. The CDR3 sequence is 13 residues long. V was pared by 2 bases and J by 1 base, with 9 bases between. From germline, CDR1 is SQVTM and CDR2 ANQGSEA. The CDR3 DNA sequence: TGCAGCGTTGAAACTTCGGAGTCCTACGAGCAGTACTTC. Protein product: CSVETSESYEQYF.

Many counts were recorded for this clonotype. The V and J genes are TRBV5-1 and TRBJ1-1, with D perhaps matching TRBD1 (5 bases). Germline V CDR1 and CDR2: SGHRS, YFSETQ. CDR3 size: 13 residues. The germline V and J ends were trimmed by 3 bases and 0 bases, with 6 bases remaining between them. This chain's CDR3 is CASSWGLNTEAFF. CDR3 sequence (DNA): TGCGCCAGCAGCTGGGGGTTGAACACTGAAGCTTTCTTT.

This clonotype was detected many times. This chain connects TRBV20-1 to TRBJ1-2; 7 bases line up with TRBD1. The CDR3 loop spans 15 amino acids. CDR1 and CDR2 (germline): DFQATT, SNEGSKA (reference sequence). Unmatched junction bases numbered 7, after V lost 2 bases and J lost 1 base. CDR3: CSARNRDSSNYGYTF. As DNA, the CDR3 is TGCAGTGCTAGAAACAGGGACAGTAGTAACTATGGCTACACCTTC.

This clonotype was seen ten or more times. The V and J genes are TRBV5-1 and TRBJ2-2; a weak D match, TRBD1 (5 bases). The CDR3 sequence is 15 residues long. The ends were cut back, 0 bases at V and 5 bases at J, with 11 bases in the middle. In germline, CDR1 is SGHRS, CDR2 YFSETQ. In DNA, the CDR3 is TGCGCCAGCAGCTTGGCGCAGGGAAAGACCGGGGAGCTGTTTTTT. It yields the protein CASSLAQGKTGELFF. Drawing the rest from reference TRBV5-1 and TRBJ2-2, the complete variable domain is KAGVTQTPRYLIKTRGQQVTLSCSPISGHRSVSWYQQTPGQGLQFLFEYFSETQRNKGNFPGRFSGRQFSNSRSEMNVSTLELGDSALYLCASSLAQGKTGELFFGEGSRLTVL.

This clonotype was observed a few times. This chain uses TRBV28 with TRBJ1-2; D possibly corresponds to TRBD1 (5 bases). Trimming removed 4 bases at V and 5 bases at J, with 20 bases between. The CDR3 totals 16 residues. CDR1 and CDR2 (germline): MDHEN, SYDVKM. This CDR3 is CASSSSIGTDSYGYTF. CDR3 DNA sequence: TGTGCCAGCAGTTCATCAATAGGGACGGATAGTTATGGCTACACCTTC.

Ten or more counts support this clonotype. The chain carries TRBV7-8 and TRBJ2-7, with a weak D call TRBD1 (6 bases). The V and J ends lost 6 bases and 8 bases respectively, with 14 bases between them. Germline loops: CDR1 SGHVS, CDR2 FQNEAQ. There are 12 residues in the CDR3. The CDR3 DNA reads TGTGCCAGCAGTCGTGACAGGAGCCAGCAGTACTTC. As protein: CASSRDRSQQYF.

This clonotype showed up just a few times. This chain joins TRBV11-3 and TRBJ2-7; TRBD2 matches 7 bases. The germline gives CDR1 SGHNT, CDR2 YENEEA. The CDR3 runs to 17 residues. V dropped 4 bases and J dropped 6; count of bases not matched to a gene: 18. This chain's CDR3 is CASSSLRGVGTFAEQYF. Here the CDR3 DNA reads TGTGCCAGCAGCTCCCTACGGGGGGTCGGGACGTTCGCCGAGCAGTACTTC. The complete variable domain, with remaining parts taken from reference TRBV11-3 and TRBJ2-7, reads EAGVVQSPRYKIIEKKQPVAFWCNPISGHNTLYWYLQNLGQGPELLIRYENEEAVDDSQLPKDRFSAERLKGVDSTLKIQPAELGDSAVYLCASSSLRGVGTFAEQYFGPGTRLTVT.

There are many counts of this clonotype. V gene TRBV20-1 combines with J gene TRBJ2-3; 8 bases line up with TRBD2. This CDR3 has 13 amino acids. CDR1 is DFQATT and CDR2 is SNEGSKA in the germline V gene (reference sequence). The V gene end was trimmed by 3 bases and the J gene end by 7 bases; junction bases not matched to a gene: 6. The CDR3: CSASREGLNTQYF. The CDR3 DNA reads TGCAGTGCTAGCCGGGAGGGGCTGAATACGCAGTATTTT.

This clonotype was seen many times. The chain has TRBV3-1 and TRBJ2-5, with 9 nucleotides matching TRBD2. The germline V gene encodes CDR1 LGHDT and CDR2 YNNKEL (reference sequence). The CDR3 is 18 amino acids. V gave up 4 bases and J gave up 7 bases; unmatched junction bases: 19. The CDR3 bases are TGTGCCAGCAGCCGGAAACCTCAAGAAGGACTAGCGAGTGTGACCCAGTACTTC. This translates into CASSRKPQEGLASVTQYF.

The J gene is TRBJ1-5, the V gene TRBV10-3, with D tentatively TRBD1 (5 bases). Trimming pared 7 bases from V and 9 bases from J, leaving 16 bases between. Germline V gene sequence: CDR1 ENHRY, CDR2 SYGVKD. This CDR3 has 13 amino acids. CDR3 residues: CAITPGPDGPQHF. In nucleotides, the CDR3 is TGTGCCATCACCCCGGGGCCGGATGGGCCCCAGCATTTT.

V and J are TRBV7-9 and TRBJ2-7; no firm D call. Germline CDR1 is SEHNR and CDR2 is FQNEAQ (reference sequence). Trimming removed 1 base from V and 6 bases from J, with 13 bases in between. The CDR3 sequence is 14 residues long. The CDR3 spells CASSLVPHWSEQYF. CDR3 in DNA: TGTGCCAGCAGCTTAGTTCCTCACTGGAGCGAGCAGTACTTC.

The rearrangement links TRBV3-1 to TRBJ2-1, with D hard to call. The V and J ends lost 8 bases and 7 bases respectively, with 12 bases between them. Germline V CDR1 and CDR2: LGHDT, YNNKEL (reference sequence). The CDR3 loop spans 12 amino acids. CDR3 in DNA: TGTGCCAGCGGCGACCTTAGGAATGAGCAGTTCTTC. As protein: CASGDLRNEQFF.

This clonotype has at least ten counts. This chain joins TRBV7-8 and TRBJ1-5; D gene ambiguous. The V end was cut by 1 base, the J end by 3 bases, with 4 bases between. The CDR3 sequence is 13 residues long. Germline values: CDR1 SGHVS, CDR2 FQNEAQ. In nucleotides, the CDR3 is TGTGCCAGCAGCTTAGACAACAATCAGCCCCAGCATTTT. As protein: CASSLDNNQPQHF.

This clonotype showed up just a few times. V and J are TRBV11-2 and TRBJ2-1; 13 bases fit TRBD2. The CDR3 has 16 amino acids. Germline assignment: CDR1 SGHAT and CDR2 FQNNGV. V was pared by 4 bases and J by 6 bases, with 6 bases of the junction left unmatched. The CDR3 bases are TGTGCCAGCAGCTCGACCGGGACTAGCGGGGTCAATGAGCAGTTCTTC. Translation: CASSSTGTSGVNEQFF.

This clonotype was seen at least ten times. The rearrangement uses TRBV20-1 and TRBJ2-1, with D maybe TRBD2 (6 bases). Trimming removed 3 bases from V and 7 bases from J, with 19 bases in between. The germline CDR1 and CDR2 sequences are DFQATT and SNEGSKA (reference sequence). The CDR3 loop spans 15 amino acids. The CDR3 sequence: CSARSGRNLLNEQFF. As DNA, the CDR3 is TGCAGTGCTAGGTCCGGGAGAAATCTCTTGAATGAGCAGTTCTTC.

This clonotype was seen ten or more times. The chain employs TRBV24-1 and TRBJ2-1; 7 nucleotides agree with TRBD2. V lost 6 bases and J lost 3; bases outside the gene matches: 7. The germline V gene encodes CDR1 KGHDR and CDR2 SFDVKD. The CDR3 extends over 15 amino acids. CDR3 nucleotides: TGTGCCACCAGTAAGGGACTATTGGGCTACAATGAGCAGTTCTTC. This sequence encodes CATSKGLLGYNEQFF.